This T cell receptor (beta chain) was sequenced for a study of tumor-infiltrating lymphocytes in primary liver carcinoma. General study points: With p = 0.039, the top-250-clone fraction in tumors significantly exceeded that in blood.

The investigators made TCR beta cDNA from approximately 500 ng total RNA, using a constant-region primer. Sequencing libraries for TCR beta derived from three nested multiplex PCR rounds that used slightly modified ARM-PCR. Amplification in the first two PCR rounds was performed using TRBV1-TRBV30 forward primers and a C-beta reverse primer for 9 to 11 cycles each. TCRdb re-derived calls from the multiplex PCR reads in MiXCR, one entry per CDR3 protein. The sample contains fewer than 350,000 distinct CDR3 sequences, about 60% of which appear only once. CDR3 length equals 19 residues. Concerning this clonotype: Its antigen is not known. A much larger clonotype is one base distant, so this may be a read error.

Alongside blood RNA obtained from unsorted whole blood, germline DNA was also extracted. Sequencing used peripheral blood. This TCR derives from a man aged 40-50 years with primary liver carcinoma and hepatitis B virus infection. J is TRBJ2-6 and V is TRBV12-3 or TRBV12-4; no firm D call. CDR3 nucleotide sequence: TGTGCCTGCAGTTTAGGGTCGGGTGGGTTTGGTTCTGGGGCCAACGTCCTGACTTTC. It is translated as CACSLGSGGFGSGANVLTF.